This TCR beta chain comes out of a study of CD8 T cells in ankylosing spondylitis. Study-wide results and limits: About 8 highly homologous variants formed a TCR beta motif that appeared characteristic of ankylosing spondylitis blood. The clones that were linked to disease were reported to be significantly enriched in matched synovial fluid samples from ankylosing spondylitis patients.

Making use of molecular barcodes, quantitative 5'-RACE generated TCR beta libraries. TCRdb reprocessed the 5' RACE reads with MiXCR, giving one entry per CDR3 protein. The repertoire consists of about 90,000 distinct CDR3 sequences, with around 30% occurring once and the leading ten covering roughly three fifths. Points on this clonotype: Its target is not known.

V was cut by 0 bases and J by 6 bases, with 11 bases left in between. This CDR3 comprises 15 residues. Germline CDR1 and CDR2: LNHNV and YYDKDF (reference sequence). V usage is TRBV15 and J usage is TRBJ2-2, with a possible D match to TRBD2 (6 bases). This clonotype was obtained from a male donor with ankylosing spondylitis or in good health (not recorded which). Specimen: blood, either unsorted or a sorted T cell fraction (not recorded which). DNA of the CDR3: TGTGCCACCAGCAGAGATCGGGAGACGGCCGGGGAGCTGTTTTTT. Protein sequence: CATSRDRETAGELFF.